This T cell receptor (beta chain) was captured by sequencing in a study of blood T cell repertoires in COVID-19. Germline V gene lookup returns CDR1 SGHRS and CDR2 YFSETQ. This CDR3 has 15 residues. V was cut by 2 bases and J by 5 bases, with 14 bases left in between. As handled by the study authors: Amplification of reference gene primers was used by the study to estimate nucleated cell counts. The repertoire was sequenced with immunoSEQ multiplex PCR; TCRdb's copy has only in-frame clones and lacks some. For V, J and clone size, that table is used; D and trimming come from the DNA. This sample has about 280,000 clones, with around 88% found just once.

The chain joins TRBV5-1 to TRBJ2-1; D unresolved. Sequencing was done on a sample of peripheral blood. This sequence was found in a woman aged 25 to 39 who had recovered from COVID-19. The CDR3 loop is CASSFSVGADNEQFF. The CDR3 region has the DNA TGCGCCAGCAGCTTTTCAGTCGGAGCAGACAATGAGCAGTTCTTC.